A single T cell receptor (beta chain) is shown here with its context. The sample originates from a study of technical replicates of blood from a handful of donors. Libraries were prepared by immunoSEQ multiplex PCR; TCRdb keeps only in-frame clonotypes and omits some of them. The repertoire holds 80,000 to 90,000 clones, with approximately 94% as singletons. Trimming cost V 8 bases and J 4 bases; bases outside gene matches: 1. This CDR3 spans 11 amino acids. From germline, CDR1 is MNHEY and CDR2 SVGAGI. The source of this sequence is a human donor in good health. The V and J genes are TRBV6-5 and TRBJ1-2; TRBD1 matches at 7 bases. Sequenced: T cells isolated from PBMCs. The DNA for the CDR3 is TGTGCCAGCCAGGGGGTCTATGGCTACACCTTC. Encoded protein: CASQGVYGYTF.